This T cell receptor (beta chain) was found in a study of T cell responses to AZD1222 COVID-19 vaccine. Study outcomes and limitations: Vaccine-related CD4 TCRs covered spike, predominating at 160-218 and 743-854. The number of AZD1222 recipients seropositive at baseline was only 5 to 7.

A word on this clone: Antigen: not known.

The repertoire was sequenced with immunoSEQ multiplex PCR; TCRdb's copy has only in-frame clones and lacks some. The table lists 75,000 to 80,000 clones, roughly 80% of them singletons. This TCR was sampled from an adult who received the MenACWY meningococcal vaccine as a control. The starting material was peripheral blood, obtained 28 days after the second dose of the MenACWY control vaccine.

CDR3 DNA sequence: TGTGCCAGCAGTCCTCCTGGGCAGGAAGCCTACGAGCAGTACTTC. It codes for CASSPPGQEAYEQYF. The chain recombines TRBV28 with TRBJ2-7; no clear D gene. CDR3 length equals 15 residues. CDR1 MDHEN and CDR2 SYDVKM come from the germline V gene. V dropped 5 bases and J dropped 2 bases, with 16 bases sitting between them.